The rows below give T cell receptor beta chains drawn from one sample of a study of T cell changes during pregnancy in multiple sclerosis. Only in-frame clones appear in the TCRdb table, and some are missing; sequencing was by immunoSEQ multiplex PCR. The table lists some 29,000 clones, 80% to 95% of them singletons. The sequences come from CD8+ T cells from peripheral blood mononuclear cells, collected before pregnancy. The origin of the receptors is a female donor with multiple sclerosis, enrolled in a pregnancy study. CDR3s include the opening cysteine and the closing phenylalanine or tryptophan. The D gene is left open where the match is weak. Rows give clone size only sometimes, using once, few, many, or a class for an expanded clone.

clone size	V gene	D gene	J gene	CDR3 protein	CDR3 DNA
NA	TRBV25-1	TRBD2	TRBJ2-1	CASSGLAGDYNEQFF	TGTGCCAGCAGCGGACTAGCGGGCGACTACAATGAGCAGTTCTTC
NA	TRBV7-9	TRBD1	TRBJ1-2	CASSMDRIYGYTF	TGTGCCAGCAGCATGGACAGGATCTATGGCTACACCTTC
once	TRBV28	TRBD2	TRBJ2-7	CASRRSGRAYEQYF	TGTGCCAGCAGACGTAGCGGGAGGGCCTACGAGCAGTACTTC
NA	TRBV7-9	TRBD2	TRBJ2-1	CASSPPAGAVQFF	TGTGCCAGCAGCCCCCCAGCGGGAGCGGTGCAGTTCTTC
NA	TRBV4-3	TRBD2	TRBJ2-1	CASSPFSSAGEDNEQFF	TGCGCCAGCAGCCCTTTCTCCTCAGCGGGAGAAGACAATGAGCAGTTCTTC
NA	TRBV4-3	NA	TRBJ1-6	CASSQETFVSPLHF	TGCGCCAGCAGCCAAGAAACTTTCGTATCACCCCTCCACTTT
NA	TRBV9	NA	TRBJ1-3	CASSLEGSGGNTIYF	TGTGCCAGCAGCCTCGAGGGAAGCGGGGGAAACACCATATATTTT
NA	TRBV7-3	TRBD2	TRBJ2-7	CASSLIGGGSYEQYF	TGTGCCAGCAGCTTAATCGGCGGGGGCTCCTACGAGCAGTACTTC
NA	TRBV11-2	TRBD1	TRBJ2-7	CASSSGTGSYEQYF	TGTGCCAGCAGCTCCGGGACAGGGTCCTACGAGCAGTACTTC
NA	TRBV6-5	NA	TRBJ1-1	CASSYSPEANTEAFF	TGTGCCAGCAGTTACTCGCCTGAAGCGAACACTGAAGCTTTCTTT
NA	TRBV14	NA	TRBJ2-6	CASSQYRAGANVLTF	TGTGCCAGCAGCCAATACAGGGCTGGGGCCAACGTCCTGACTTTC
few	TRBV6-4	NA	TRBJ2-1	CASSELVTGIDEQFF	TGTGCCAGCAGTGAACTCGTTACAGGGATCGATGAGCAGTTCTTC
NA	TRBV6-1	TRBD1	TRBJ2-7	CASSGTGSSYEQYF	TGTGCCAGCAGCGGGACAGGGAGCTCCTACGAGCAGTACTTC
NA	TRBV4-2	NA	TRBJ2-2	CASSQPTPSGISGELFF	TGTGCCAGCAGCCAACCGACACCATCAGGGATTTCCGGGGAGCTGTTTTTT
NA	TRBV7-6	NA	TRBJ2-7	CASSLKRGGLSAEQYF	TGTGCCAGCAGCTTAAAGAGGGGGGGACTTTCGGCCGAGCAGTACTTC
NA	TRBV6-5	NA	TRBJ2-5	CASSSGIQETQYF	TGTGCCAGCAGTTCCGGGATTCAAGAGACCCAGTACTTC
NA	TRBV19	TRBD2	TRBJ2-5	CASSHKWRLAGGGETQYF	TGTGCCAGTAGCCACAAGTGGCGACTAGCGGGAGGGGGAGAGACCCAGTACTTC
NA	TRBV19	NA	TRBJ1-5	CASSIRFRNSNQPQHF	TGTGCCAGTAGTATCAGGTTCCGGAATAGCAATCAGCCCCAGCATTTT
NA	TRBV2	TRBD2	TRBJ2-7	CASSDMAGTTSYEQYF	TGTGCCAGCAGCGATATGGCCGGGACTACTTCCTACGAGCAGTACTTC
few	TRBV10-3	TRBD1	TRBJ2-4	CAISEIPGTGVNIQYF	TGTGCCATCAGTGAGATCCCCGGGACAGGGGTCAACATTCAGTACTTC
NA	TRBV6-4	TRBD2	TRBJ2-5	CASSGLAGAAETQYF	TGTGCCAGCAGCGGACTAGCGGGAGCGGCAGAGACCCAGTACTTC
NA	TRBV6-5	TRBD2	TRBJ2-1	CASSYGLGAGEQFF	TGTGCCAGCAGTTACGGACTAGGGGCCGGTGAGCAGTTCTTC
few	TRBV13	TRBD1	TRBJ2-7	CASSFTGTGKGQYF	TGTGCCAGCAGCTTCACCGGGACAGGGAAGGGGCAGTACTTC
NA	TRBV19	NA	TRBJ2-3	CASRAGVGSTDTQYF	TGTGCCAGTAGGGCAGGGGTTGGTAGCACAGATACGCAGTATTTT
NA	TRBV29-1	NA	TRBJ2-7	CSAGSRTAGHEQYF	TGCAGCGCTGGGTCTCGGACAGCCGGCCACGAGCAGTACTTC
NA	TRBV21-1	NA	TRBJ1-5	CASSKEAGNSNQPQHF	TGTGCCAGCAGCAAAGAGGCAGGAAATAGCAATCAGCCCCAGCATTTT
NA	TRBV6-6	NA	TRBJ2-7	CASSYGGTYYEQYF	TGTGCCAGCAGTTACGGGGGGACTTACTACGAGCAGTACTTC
NA	TRBV28	NA	TRBJ1-2	CASSVKTGRGNYGYTF	TGTGCCAGCAGTGTCAAAACAGGGAGGGGGAACTATGGCTACACCTTC
NA	TRBV7-2	TRBD1	TRBJ2-5	CASSLFTGEWETQYF	TGTGCCAGCAGCTTATTCACAGGGGAATGGGAGACCCAGTACTTC
NA	TRBV11-3	TRBD2	TRBJ2-1	CASSLRTSGRGPYNEQFF	TGTGCCAGCAGCCTACGGACTAGCGGGAGAGGTCCCTACAATGAGCAGTTCTTC
NA	TRBV7-9	TRBD2	TRBJ2-2	CASRSLAGGPPGELFF	TGTGCCAGCAGGTCACTAGCGGGAGGGCCCCCCGGGGAGCTGTTTTTT
NA	TRBV2	NA	TRBJ2-3	CASTETYREIGTDTQYF	TGTGCCAGTACCGAAACCTACCGGGAGATTGGTACAGATACGCAGTATTTT
once	TRBV4-3	NA	TRBJ2-3	CASGDGGLDTQYF	TGCGCCAGCGGCGACGGAGGTCTCGATACGCAGTATTTT
NA	TRBV30	TRBD1	TRBJ1-2	CAWSDPQGALSYGYTF	TGTGCCTGGAGTGACCCCCAGGGGGCGCTTAGCTATGGCTACACCTTC
NA	TRBV19	NA	TRBJ2-7	CASSKTGSSYEQYF	TGTGCCAGTAGTAAGACAGGTAGCTCCTACGAGCAGTACTTC
NA	TRBV11-3	TRBD2	TRBJ2-1	CASSPRSSGRSYNEQFF	TGTGCCAGCAGCCCCCGCTCTAGCGGGAGGTCCTACAATGAGCAGTTCTTC
NA	TRBV7-9	NA	TRBJ1-2	CASSPKDSLYGYTF	TGTGCCAGCAGCCCTAAGGACAGCCTCTATGGCTACACCTTC
NA	TRBV19	NA	TRBJ1-1	CASSNGWTLNTEAFF	TGTGCCAGTAGTAATGGGTGGACACTGAACACTGAAGCTTTCTTT
NA	TRBV11-2	NA	TRBJ2-7	CASSLERVYEQYF	TGTGCCAGCAGCTTAGAGAGGGTTTACGAGCAGTACTTC
NA	TRBV5-1	TRBD1	TRBJ1-1	CASSLSSGGRTEAFF	TGCGCCAGCAGCTTGTCCTCAGGGGGCAGAACTGAAGCTTTCTTT
NA	TRBV29-1	TRBD2	TRBJ2-5	CSVPSGNVETQYF	TGCAGCGTGCCTAGCGGGAATGTCGAGACCCAGTACTTC
once	TRBV6-5	NA	TRBJ2-7	CASSYFQSYEQYF	TGTGCCAGCAGTTACTTCCAATCCTACGAGCAGTACTTC
NA	TRBV5-1	TRBD1	TRBJ1-2	CASSGGTGLGYGYTF	TGCGCCAGCAGCGGAGGGACAGGTCTCGGCTATGGCTACACCTTC
NA	TRBV7-9	TRBD2	TRBJ2-7	CAITPGSGSPEQYF	TGTGCCATCACCCCAGGTAGCGGGAGCCCCGAGCAGTACTTC
NA	TRBV5-1	NA	TRBJ2-7	CASSLDDGTYEQYF	TGCGCCAGCAGCTTGGACGACGGGACCTACGAGCAGTACTTC
NA	TRBV11-2	NA	TRBJ2-7	CASSSGHLYEQYF	TGTGCCAGCAGCTCGGGACACCTCTACGAGCAGTACTTC
NA	TRBV15	TRBD1	TRBJ2-1	CATSRGQGKAYNEQFF	TGTGCCACCAGCAGAGGACAGGGGAAGGCCTACAATGAGCAGTTCTTC
NA	TRBV6-1	NA	TRBJ2-6	CASSEGLAGANVLTF	TGTGCCAGCAGTGAAGGATTAGCTGGGGCCAACGTCCTGACTTTC
NA	TRBV4-3	NA	TRBJ2-1	CASSKKAEGGNEQFF	TGCGCCAGCAGCAAAAAAGCGGAAGGGGGCAATGAGCAGTTCTTC
NA	TRBV6-5	TRBD2	TRBJ2-7	CASSYDRTSAYEQYF	TGTGCCAGCAGTTACGATAGGACTAGCGCCTACGAGCAGTACTTC